This T cell receptor (beta chain) comes out of a study of response to subunit inactivated influenza vaccine. Study-wide points: Every seasonal influenza vaccination brings in few new T cells, the authors suggested.

Of note for this clonotype: Its antigen is not known.

One entry per CDR3 protein, called by TCRdb with MiXCR from the RT-PCR reads. There are 530,000 or so distinct CDR3 sequences in the sample; 12% to 15% occur only once, and around 10% lies in the top ten. This CDR3 comprises 17 residues. V lost 3 bases and J 1 base, leaving 16 bases between the germline ends. CDR1 and CDR2 (germline): LGHDT, YNNKEL (reference sequence). The source of this sequence is a man aged 50-60 years who received an inactivated influenza vaccine. The chain combines TRBV3-1 with TRBJ1-5; possible D gene TRBD1, 6 bases. The input for sequencing was PBMCs from blood, taken about 13 days after vaccination. CDR3 amino acids: CASSHYPGQKSNQPQHF. For the CDR3, the DNA is TGTGCCAGCAGCCATTACCCGGGACAAAAAAGCAATCAGCCCCAGCATTTT.